These T cell receptor beta chains were read from a single sample in a study of radiotherapy plus CTLA-4 blockade in lung cancer. TCRdb's table, derived via immunoSEQ multiplex PCR, lists solely in-frame clones and lacks some. The repertoire has 50,000 to 65,000 clones, 70% to 80% of them found once; the top ten carry roughly 17%. The sequences come from peripheral blood, collected from a patient treated with radiotherapy plus ipilimumab. All receptors come from a human donor with non-small cell lung cancer who had a complete response to radiotherapy plus ipilimumab. Each CDR3 is given with its conserved first and last residue. D genes are given only for firm matches. Clone size is shown for a subset of rows, as once, few, many or a class of expanded clone.

>TRBD1|TRBJ2-1|-|TRBV7-8
TGTGCCGACAGCCCATTCGGGGACAGGTACAATGAGCAGTTCTTC
CADSPFGDRYNEQFF
>-|TRBJ2-3|-|TRBV20-1
TGCAGTGCTAGAAGGGGAGATACGCAGTATTTT
CSARRGDTQYF
>TRBD1|TRBJ1-2|-|TRBV27
TGTGCCAGCAGTCCCGGGACAGGACGGGGCTACACCTTC
CASSPGTGRGYTF
>-|TRBJ1-3|-|TRBV7-9
TGTGCCAGCAGCTTAGGCAGGGGACCTGGAAACACCATATATTTT
CASSLGRGPGNTIYF
>-|TRBJ1-5|-|TRBV5-1
TGCGCCAGCAGCTTGGACCCCGGTAGCAATCAGCCCCAGCATTTT
CASSLDPGSNQPQHF
>TRBD2|TRBJ2-2|-|TRBV27
TGTGCCAGCAGTACCCCTAGCGGGGGGACCGGGGAGCTGTTTTTT
CASSTPSGGTGELFF
>-|TRBJ2-1|once|TRBV19
TGTGCCAGTAGAGCGGGTCTCAATGAGCAGTTCTTC
CASRAGLNEQFF
>-|TRBJ1-6|-|TRBV5-1
TGCGCCAGCAGCCTCAACAGGTGGGGTAATTCACCCCTCCACTTT
CASSLNRWGNSPLHF
>TRBD1|TRBJ1-1|-|TRBV12-5
TGTGCTAGTGGTGCCCAGGGGGCCGGGGACAAAGCTTTCTTT
CASGAQGAGDKAFF
>-|TRBJ1-1|-|TRBV2
TGTGCCAGCGGGCGACCCAACACTGAAGCTTTCTTT
CASGRPNTEAFF
>TRBD1|TRBJ2-1|-|TRBV10-3
TGTGCCATCAGGGGCGGACAGGGCCTAGGGGATGAGCAGTTCTTC
CAIRGGQGLGDEQFF
>TRBD2|TRBJ2-5|once|TRBV10-3
TGTGCCATCAGTGAGTCGGGGACTAGCGGGGAGACCCAGTACTTC
CAISESGTSGETQYF
>TRBD1|TRBJ1-3|-|TRBV7-2
TGTGCCAGCAGCTCCTCGGGACAGGGTCGGGGGGTCACCATATATTTT
CASSSSGQGRGVTIYF
>TRBD1|TRBJ1-5|few|TRBV18
TGTGCCAGCTCACCATCAATGGGACAGGGAAATCAGCCCCAGCATTTT
CASSPSMGQGNQPQHF
>-|TRBJ1-4|few|TRBV2
TGTGCCAGCAGTGAAGAAAACTGGAGAACTAATGAAAAACTGTTTTTT
CASSEENWRTNEKLFF
>-|TRBJ1-1|-|TRBV7-2
TGTGCCAGCAGCCTGAGGACAGTTGAAGCTTTCTTT
CASSLRTVEAFF
>-|TRBJ2-7|-|TRBV7-9
TGTGCCAGCAGCTTTCAAACTAGCTGGGCCTACGAGCAGTACTTC
CASSFQTSWAYEQYF
>TRBD1|TRBJ1-4|-|TRBV28
TGTGCCAGCAGCAAAACAGGGGGAACTAATGAAAAACTGTTTTTT
CASSKTGGTNEKLFF
>-|TRBJ2-3|-|TRBV19
TGTGCCAGTACTTCTCAACACCTCAGGAGGACAGATACGCAGTATTTT
CASTSQHLRRTDTQYF
>-|TRBJ1-3|once|TRBV18
TGTGCCAGCTCACCATCAGCGGGACGGCTCTCTGGAAACACCATATATTTT
CASSPSAGRLSGNTIYF
>-|TRBJ1-6|-|TRBV30
TGTGCCTGGACGGACAGACCTAATTCACCCCTCCACTTT
CAWTDRPNSPLHF
>TRBD1|TRBJ2-1|-|TRBV5-1
TGCGCCAGCAGTCAGGGACAGACTTCCTACAATGAGCAGTTCTTC
CASSQGQTSYNEQFF
>-|TRBJ1-2|-|TRBV10-3
TGTGCCATCAGTGAAACGAACGGGGATGGCTACACCTTC
CAISETNGDGYTF
>-|TRBJ1-5|-|TRBV6-5
TGTGCCAGCAGTTACTCAGCGGGGCAGCCCCAGCATTTT
CASSYSAGQPQHF
>-|TRBJ1-1|-|TRBV5-1
TGCGCCAGCGGTCCGGGATCCACTGAAGCTTTCTTT
CASGPGSTEAFF
>TRBD1|TRBJ1-2|-|TRBV6-1
TGTGCCAGCAGTGAGGACAGGGAGAGGGGCTACACCTTC
CASSEDRERGYTF
>-|TRBJ1-5|once|TRBV27
TGTGCCAGCAGGTCGTCCGGGACACCATACAATCAGCCCCAGCATTTT
CASRSSGTPYNQPQHF
>-|TRBJ1-1|-|TRBV7-2
TGTGCCAGCAGCTTAGCAAACAGTAAAAGGACTGAAGCTTTCTTT
CASSLANSKRTEAFF
>-|TRBJ2-1|-|TRBV7-9
TGTGCCAGCAGCCCAGGGGTGGGGGCGGGGGATGAGCAGTTCTTC
CASSPGVGAGDEQFF